These 28 T cell receptor beta chains were sequenced from one sample in a study of T cell changes during pregnancy in multiple sclerosis. TCRdb's table, derived via immunoSEQ multiplex PCR, lists solely in-frame clones and lacks some. The data hold 70,000 to 95,000 clones, with under 95% observed a single time. Specimen: peripheral blood, collected after pregnancy. These receptors were obtained from a female donor in good health, enrolled as a control in a pregnancy study.

This chain joins TRBV30 and TRBJ2-5; 7 nucleotides agree with TRBD2. V lost 4 bases and J lost 0; bases outside the gene matches: 5. Germline V lookup: CDR1 GTSNPN, CDR2 SVGIG (reference sequence). The CDR3 contains 14 residues. The CDR3 DNA reads as TGTGCCTGGACGGGGGGAGGTAACCAAGAGACCCAGTACTTC. Translation gives CAWTGGGNQETQYF.

V usage is TRBV5-4 and J usage is TRBJ2-5; TRBD2 matches 12 bases. Per the germline V gene, CDR1 is SGHNT and CDR2 is YYREEE (reference sequence). The CDR3 contains 15 residues. Trimming took 4 bases from V and 5 from J; bases not matched to a gene: 6. The CDR3 bases are TGTGCCAGCAGCCGGACTAGCGGGGCGAGGGAGACCCAGTACTTC. Residues: CASSRTSGARETQYF.

The V call is TRBV4-1, the J call TRBJ2-5; 9 nucleotides agree with TRBD1. The germline V gene has CDR1 MGHRA and CDR2 YSYEKL. This CDR3 is 14 amino acids long. V lost 5 bases and J lost 2; bases outside the gene matches: 3. In nucleotides, the CDR3 is TGCGCCAGCAGCAAACAGGGGGCTCAAGAGACCCAGTACTTC. Protein sequence: CASSKQGAQETQYF.

This chain connects TRBV7-8 to TRBJ1-4, with 8 nucleotides matching TRBD1. The CDR3 extends over 14 amino acids. V gave up 2 bases and J gave up 10 bases; unmatched junction bases: 6. CDR1 and CDR2 (germline): SGHVS, FQNEAQ. CDR3: CASSLQGALGKLFF. CDR3 bases: TGTGCCAGCAGCTTACAGGGGGCCCTAGGAAAACTGTTTTTT.

V is TRBV6-1 and J is TRBJ2-2; D is possibly TRBD2 (5 bases). Looked up from germline, CDR1 is MNHNS and CDR2 is SASEGT. V gave up 10 bases and J gave up 6 bases, with 15 bases separating them. The length of the CDR3 is 13 residues. The CDR3 loop reads CATSEGDAGELFF. CDR3 nucleotides: TGTGCCACTTCAGAGGGTGATGCCGGGGAGCTGTTTTTT.

This rearrangement joins TRBV5-6 to TRBJ2-7; maybe TRBD2 (5 bases). This CDR3 comprises 15 residues. V gave up 4 bases and J gave up 3 bases, with 17 bases separating them. Germline values: CDR1 SGHDT, CDR2 YYEEEE. The CDR3 DNA follows: TGTGCCAGCAGCCCCTCGATTGGGAGACTCTACGAGCAGTACTTC. This sequence encodes CASSPSIGRLYEQYF.

This clone appeared once. The chain combines TRBV27 with TRBJ2-7; TRBD1 matches at 8 bases. Germline lookup yields CDR1 MNHEY and CDR2 SMNVEV (reference sequence). V shed 5 bases, J shed 2 bases, and the junction held 5 bases outside the gene matches. The CDR3 spans 14 residues. CDR3 in amino acids: CASSRTGRTYEQYF. In DNA, the CDR3 is TGTGCCAGCAGTCGGACAGGGAGAACCTACGAGCAGTACTTC.

V usage is TRBV5-1 and J usage is TRBJ2-1; 11 nucleotides agree with TRBD2. The CDR3 is made up of 15 amino acids. With 4 bases clipped from V and 7 bases from J, the junction kept 7 bases outside the gene matches. Germline values: CDR1 SGHRS, CDR2 YFSETQ. CDR3 amino acids: CASSPTSGVRNEQFF. CDR3 sequence (DNA): TGCGCCAGCAGCCCGACTAGCGGGGTTCGAAATGAGCAGTTCTTC.

The chain recombines TRBV15 with TRBJ1-6; D perhaps matches TRBD1 (5 bases). In germline, CDR1 is LNHNV, CDR2 YYDKDF (reference sequence). This CDR3 has 18 amino acids. V lost 0 bases to trimming and J lost 4 bases, with 16 bases between them. The CDR3 protein is CATSRDRYRGRYNSPLHF. The CDR3 DNA is TGTGCCACCAGCAGAGATCGATATCGGGGGAGGTATAATTCACCCCTCCACTTT.

The chain carries TRBV30 and TRBJ2-7; 7 positions match TRBD1. Germline CDR1 is GTSNPN and CDR2 is SVGIG (reference sequence). After removal of 0 bases from V and 7 bases from J, the junction contained 6 bases not matched to a gene. The CDR3 extends over 13 amino acids. The CDR3 spells CAWSVEGAGEQYF. The CDR3 DNA is TGTGCCTGGAGTGTAGAGGGGGCGGGTGAGCAGTACTTC.

V and J are TRBV6-5 and TRBJ2-7; 11 bases agree with TRBD1. The germline gives CDR1 MNHEY, CDR2 SVGAGI. The V and J ends lost 5 bases and 7 bases, in that order; junction bases with no gene match: 4. This CDR3 is built from 13 residues. This CDR3 reads CASSAGTGGEQYF. The DNA of the CDR3 is TGTGCCAGCAGTGCCGGGACAGGGGGTGAGCAGTACTTC.

V and J are TRBV6-5 and TRBJ2-3; 8 nucleotides agree with TRBD2. V was clipped by 3 bases and J by 4 bases; unmatched bases: 3. This CDR3 has 14 amino acids. Germline CDR1 is MNHEY and CDR2 is SVGAGI. In DNA form, the CDR3 reads TGTGCCAGCAGTTATCGGGAGGGCGCAGATACGCAGTATTTT. The encoded protein is CASSYREGADTQYF.

The chain combines TRBV4-3 with TRBJ2-7; D remains unclear. This CDR3 region has 15 residues. The germline gives CDR1 LGHNA, CDR2 YSLEER. V lost 0 bases to trimming and J lost 2 bases, with 11 bases between them. The DNA for the CDR3 is TGCGCCAGCAGCCAAGAAGGCAGGCCCACCTACGAGCAGTACTTC. Its translation: CASSQEGRPTYEQYF.

A single count supports this clone. The chain carries TRBV27 and TRBJ2-7, with TRBD2 matching over 10 bases. Germline CDR1 and CDR2: MNHEY and SMNVEV (reference sequence). CDR3 length: 14 residues. V lost 2 bases, J lost 4 bases, and 2 bases stayed unmatched. CDR3 amino acids: CASSLASGSYEQYF. The CDR3 DNA reads TGTGCCAGCAGTTTAGCTAGCGGGAGTTACGAGCAGTACTTC.

This chain links TRBV7-9 with TRBJ1-5; 7 bases line up with TRBD1. Germline lookup yields CDR1 SEHNR and CDR2 FQNEAQ (reference sequence). V lost 2 bases, J lost 0 bases, and 10 bases stayed unmatched. CDR3 length equals 18 residues. CDR3 nucleotides: TGTGCCAGCAGCTTACGGGACAGTGAGATCTATAGCAATCAGCCCCAGCATTTT. Its protein product is CASSLRDSEIYSNQPQHF.

This chain links TRBV7-3 with TRBJ2-1, with 10 bases lining up with TRBD2. Germline values: CDR1 SGHTA, CDR2 FQGTGA. J gave up 7 bases and V 2 bases, and 5 bases lay outside the gene matches. This CDR3 spans 15 amino acids. This chain's CDR3 is CASSLLTSGANEQFF. The CDR3 coding sequence is TGTGCCAGCAGCTTATTAACTAGCGGGGCAAATGAGCAGTTCTTC.

The V gene is TRBV11-3, the J gene TRBJ2-2; D is ambiguous. With 5 bases removed from V and 6 bases from J, the gap between germline ends came to 22 bases. CDR1 is SGHNT, CDR2 YENEEA, per germline. The CDR3 has 17 amino acids. The CDR3 DNA follows: TGTGCCAGCAGCCCACCGATTACCACGAACCGGGCCGGGGAGCTGTTTTTT. Translating gives CASSPPITTNRAGELFF. The full variable domain, in which reference TRBV11-3 and TRBJ2-2 provide the parts outside the CDR3, is EAGVVQSPRYKIIEKKQPVAFWCNPISGHNTLYWYLQNLGQGPELLIRYENEEAVDDSQLPKDRFSAERLKGVDSTLKIQPAELGDSAVYLCASSPPITTNRAGELFFGEGSRLTVL.

The chain uses TRBV19 and TRBJ1-6; the D is unclear. Germline V gene sequence: CDR1 LNHDA, CDR2 SQIVND (reference sequence). This CDR3 comprises 12 residues. The V and J ends lost 0 bases and 10 bases respectively, with 4 bases between them. This CDR3 reads CASSIERSPLHF. The CDR3 nucleotides read TGTGCCAGTAGTATAGAGAGGTCACCCCTCCACTTT.

This clone came up once. The V and J genes are TRBV28 and TRBJ1-1; 9 bases are a match to TRBD1. In germline, CDR1 is MDHEN, CDR2 SYDVKM. CDR3 size: 19 residues. V gave up 4 bases and J gave up 4 bases; unmatched junction bases: 19. The CDR3 nucleotides read TGTGCCAGCAGTTGGCCGGGACAGGGCCAACTGACGACGGCCACTGAAGCTTTCTTT. It codes for CASSWPGQGQLTTATEAFF.

The genes are TRBV6-5 and TRBJ1-5, with 8 bases identical to TRBD1. J was trimmed by 5 bases and V by 6 bases; bases with no gene match: 6. The CDR3 covers 14 residues. Germline loops: CDR1 MNHEY, CDR2 SVGAGI. CDR3 DNA: TGTGCCAGCAGCCGCGGACAGGGTGATCAGCCCCAGCATTTT. This encodes CASSRGQGDQPQHF.

V and J are TRBV7-9 and TRBJ2-1, with 8 bases matching TRBD2. The germline CDR1 and CDR2 sequences are SEHNR and FQNEAQ (reference sequence). The CDR3 sequence is 16 residues long. The V segment lost 2 bases and the J segment 2 bases; nucleotides outside the gene matches: 5. The CDR3 DNA follows: TGTGCCAGCAGCTTATGGAAGGGACTAGCCTACAATGAGCAGTTCTTC. Its translation: CASSLWKGLAYNEQFF.

The rearrangement uses TRBV6-1 and TRBJ2-1, with a tentative D call TRBD2 (6 bases). Germline assignment: CDR1 MNHNS and CDR2 SASEGT. This CDR3 has 15 amino acids. V was shortened by 2 bases and J by 4 bases, with 12 bases between the two germline ends. CDR3 sequence (DNA): TGTGCCAGCAGTGAAATGAGCGGGCTATACAATGAGCAGTTCTTC. It codes for CASSEMSGLYNEQFF.

V usage is TRBV30 and J usage is TRBJ1-3, with 8 bases lining up with TRBD1. The V gene end was trimmed by 5 bases and the J gene end by 3 bases; junction bases not matched to a gene: 3. Germline V gene data show CDR1 as GTSNPN and CDR2 as SVGIG (reference sequence). This CDR3 has 13 residues. The CDR3 spells CAWRQGFGNTIYF. The CDR3 region has the DNA TGTGCCTGGCGACAGGGGTTTGGAAACACCATATATTTT.

The chain employs TRBV6-1 and TRBJ2-5, with TRBD2 identical over 15 bases. V lost 0 bases, J lost 5 bases, and 7 bases stayed unmatched. The CDR3 consists of 18 residues. Germline V gives CDR1 MNHNS, CDR2 SASEGT. As DNA, the CDR3 is TGTGCCAGCAGTGAAGCGGGACTAGCGGGGGGCCGGGGGGAGACCCAGTACTTC. Protein product: CASSEAGLAGGRGETQYF.

The J gene is TRBJ1-2, the V gene TRBV28; D not resolved. In germline, CDR1 is MDHEN, CDR2 SYDVKM. The V end was cut by 8 bases, the J end by 8 bases, with 9 bases between. The CDR3 runs to 10 residues. CDR3 nucleotides: TGTGCCAGCGGTGCGTGGGGCTACACCTTC. Protein sequence: CASGAWGYTF.

CDR3 DNA sequence: TGTGCCAGCAGCTTAAGAACGGGGGGGCCCGTGACCCAGTACTTC. Translated, it gives CASSLRTGGPVTQYF. The J gene is TRBJ2-5, the V gene TRBV11-1; 8 bases agree with TRBD2. Germline values: CDR1 SGHAT, CDR2 FQDESV (reference sequence). The CDR3 loop spans 15 amino acids. V lost 2 bases to trimming and J lost 7 bases; unmatched junction nucleotides: 9. Variable domain in full (rest from reference TRBV11-1 and TRBJ2-5): EAEVAQSPRYKITEKSQAVAFWCDPISGHATLYWYRQILGQGPELLVQFQDESVVDDSQLPKDRFSAERLKGVDSTLKIQPAELGDSAMYLCASSLRTGGPVTQYFGPGTRLLVL.

This clone turned up a few times. J is TRBJ1-3 and V is TRBV5-1; 8 bases map to TRBD1. Losses at the gene ends were 2 bases for V and 3 bases for J; bases not matched to a gene: 4. Germline V gene lookup returns CDR1 SGHRS and CDR2 YFSETQ. The CDR3 spans 15 residues. The CDR3: CASSFETGVGNTIYF. The CDR3 nucleotides read TGCGCCAGCAGCTTCGAGACAGGGGTTGGAAACACCATATATTTT.

The V call is TRBV11-2, the J call TRBJ1-1; no reliable D call. The CDR3 runs 13 residues. The V end was cut by 1 base, the J end by 8 bases, with 11 bases between. Per germline, CDR1 SGHAT and CDR2 FQNNGV. The CDR3 DNA follows: TGTGCCAGCAGCTTAGCAAGACTCGCCGAAGCTTTCTTT. Protein product: CASSLARLAEAFF.